A single sample is the source of the 10 T cell receptor beta chains below, sequenced in a study of blood T cell repertoires in COVID-19. The data were produced by immunoSEQ multiplex PCR, yet TCRdb's version contains in-frame clones alone and is incomplete. The data show about 330,000 clones, about 90% seen once. Source material: PBMCs or T cells enriched from blood (not recorded which). The receptors come from a woman in her twenties or thirties who had recovered from COVID-19.

The chain is built from TRBV3-1 (or the pseudogene TRBV3-2) and TRBJ2-7; 11 bases are shared with TRBD2. CDR1 is LGHDT and CDR2 is YNNKEL in the germline V gene (reference sequence). The CDR3 contains 16 residues. V was clipped by 1 base and J by 2 bases; unmatched bases: 4. The CDR3 region is CASSQGIAGGPYEQYF. CDR3 bases: TGTGCCAGCAGCCAAGGAATAGCGGGGGGGCCCTACGAGCAGTACTTC.

V and J are TRBV30 and TRBJ1-5; 11 bases line up with TRBD1. V gave up 1 base and J gave up 6 bases; unmatched junction bases: 5. The CDR3 spans 15 residues. Germline V gene sequence: CDR1 GTSNPN, CDR2 SVGIG (reference sequence). Here the CDR3 DNA reads TGTGCCTGGAGTGGGACAGGGGGCCGGGGTCAGCCCCAGCATTTT. This encodes CAWSGTGGRGQPQHF. Combining the CDR3 with reference TRBV30 and TRBJ1-5 gives the whole variable domain SQTIHQWPATLVQPVGSPLSLECTVEGTSNPNLYWYRQAAGRGLQLLFYSVGIGQISSEVPQNLSASRPQDRQFILSSKKLLLSDSGFYLCAWSGTGGRGQPQHFGDGTRLSIL.

The chain combines TRBV29-1 with TRBJ2-1, with TRBD1 identical over 10 bases. Per germline, CDR1 SQVTM and CDR2 ANQGSEA. There are 12 residues in the CDR3. With V trimmed by 6 bases and J by 7 bases, 3 bases remained unmatched. CDR3 loop: CSVGQGGNEQFF. As DNA, the CDR3 is TGCAGCGTCGGACAGGGGGGGAATGAGCAGTTCTTC.

The rearrangement links TRBV19 to TRBJ1-5; TRBD1 might be the D (5 bases). Trimming pared 1 base from V and 2 bases from J, leaving 6 bases between. The length of the CDR3 is 14 residues. In germline, CDR1 is LNHDA, CDR2 SQIVND (reference sequence). The CDR3 bases are TGTGCCAGTAGTATAGTCAGGGGCAATCAGCCCCAGCATTTT. Translating it yields CASSIVRGNQPQHF.

This chain uses TRBV12-3 or TRBV12-4 with TRBJ1-1, with D hard to call. The CDR3 runs to 13 residues. With 2 bases removed from V and 0 bases from J, the gap between germline ends came to 4 bases. CDR3 sequence: CASSLYLNTEAFF. The CDR3 region has the DNA TGTGCCAGCAGTTTATATTTGAACACTGAAGCTTTCTTT.

The chain is built from TRBV5-1 and TRBJ1-2; 9 bases line up with TRBD1. Per the germline V gene, CDR1 is SGHRS and CDR2 is YFSETQ. The ends lost 4 bases at V and 6 bases at J; junction bases unmatched: 7. The CDR3 length is 14 residues. The CDR3 nucleotides read TGCGCCAGCAGCACCGGGACAGGGAGGGATGGCTACACCTTC. Translating it yields CASSTGTGRDGYTF. Together with reference TRBV5-1 and TRBJ1-2, the CDR3 gives the full variable domain: KAGVTQTPRYLIKTRGQQVTLSCSPISGHRSVSWYQQTPGQGLQFLFEYFSETQRNKGNFPGRFSGRQFSNSRSEMNVSTLELGDSALYLCASSTGTGRDGYTFGSGTRLTVV.

This chain uses TRBV5-1 with TRBJ2-3; 8 bases match TRBD2. There are 16 residues in the CDR3. V lost 0 bases, J lost 1 base, and 4 bases stayed unmatched. CDR1 and CDR2 from the germline V gene are SGHRS and YFSETQ. Here the CDR3 DNA reads TGCGCCAGCAGCTTGGTTTGGCGGGGGGGCACAGATACGCAGTATTTT. Translated, it gives CASSLVWRGGTDTQYF.

The chain links TRBV5-1 to TRBJ2-7; 13 nucleotides agree with TRBD2. Germline-derived CDR1 and CDR2 are SGHRS and YFSETQ. Trimming removed 4 bases from V and 2 bases from J; junction bases left unmatched: 0. The CDR3 extends over 14 amino acids. This CDR3 is CASSTSGGAYEQYF. In nucleotides, the CDR3 is TGCGCCAGCAGCACTAGCGGGGGGGCCTACGAGCAGTACTTC.

V gene TRBV5-1 combines with J gene TRBJ1-3, with 8 bases that match TRBD1. CDR1 and CDR2 from the germline V gene are SGHRS and YFSETQ. The trim removed 5 bases at V and 4 bases at J, leaving 5 bases unmatched. This CDR3 has 14 amino acids. The CDR3, as DNA: TGCGCCAGCAGATCAGACAGGGGCGGAAACACCATATATTTT. Translated: CASRSDRGGNTIYF. Supplemented by reference TRBV5-1 and TRBJ1-3, the full variable domain reads KAGVTQTPRYLIKTRGQQVTLSCSPISGHRSVSWYQQTPGQGLQFLFEYFSETQRNKGNFPGRFSGRQFSNSRSEMNVSTLELGDSALYLCASRSDRGGNTIYFGEGSWLTVV.

V and J are TRBV19 and TRBJ2-7, with TRBD2 matching over 12 bases. The V segment lost 6 bases and the J segment 0 bases; nucleotides outside the gene matches: 3. This CDR3 has 15 amino acids. The germline gives CDR1 LNHDA, CDR2 SQIVND (reference sequence). In DNA, the CDR3 is TGTGCCAGTAGCCTACTAGCGGGGGGCTCCTACGAGCAGTACTTC. Its translation: CASSLLAGGSYEQYF.